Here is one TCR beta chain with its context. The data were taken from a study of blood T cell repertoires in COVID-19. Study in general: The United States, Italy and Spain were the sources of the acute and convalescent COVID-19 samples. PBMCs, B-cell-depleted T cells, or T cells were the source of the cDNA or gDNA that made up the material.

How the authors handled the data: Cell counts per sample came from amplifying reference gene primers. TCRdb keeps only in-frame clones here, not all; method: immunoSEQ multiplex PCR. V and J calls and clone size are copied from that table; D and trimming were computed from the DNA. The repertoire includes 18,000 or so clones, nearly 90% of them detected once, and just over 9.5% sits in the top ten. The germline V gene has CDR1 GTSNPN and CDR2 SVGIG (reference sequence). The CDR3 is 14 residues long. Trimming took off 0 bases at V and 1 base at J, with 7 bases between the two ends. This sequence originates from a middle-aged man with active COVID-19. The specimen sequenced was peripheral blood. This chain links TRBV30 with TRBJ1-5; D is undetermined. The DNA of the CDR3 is TGTGCCTGGAGTGTACCGGTGAGCAATCAGCCCCAGCATTTT. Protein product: CAWSVPVSNQPQHF.